The sequence of this T cell receptor beta chain was determined in a study of shared clonotypes between healthy human individuals. Study-wide points: Clonotypes that were shared across four donors made up about 5.1% of naive CD4 clonotypes.

A word on this clone: Its antigen is still unknown.

CDR3 length: 17 residues. Per germline, CDR1 MNHNS and CDR2 SASEGT. Trimming took 0 bases from V and 5 from J, leaving 17 bases between them. Deep was the level used in running the assay. Authors' processing steps: Filtering differed since immunoSEQ provided only junctions, with no quality scores. Produced via immunoSEQ multiplex PCR; TCRdb's table is partial and in-frame only. The DNA gave D and trimming, while V, J and clone size come from that table. The sample carries more than 850,000 clones, roughly 74% recorded once. The rearrangement uses TRBV6-1 and TRBJ1-5; D perhaps matches TRBD1 (6 bases). The receptor comes from a man between 18 and 35 years old in good health. Some clones in this sample may be carry-over from other donors' samples. Sequenced material: memory CD4+ T cells from PBMCs. Subset reported: CD45RA-negative fraction. The CDR3 coding sequence is TGTGCCAGCAGTGAAGCCTTCTACAGGGAGGCCGATCAGCCCCAGCATTTT. The encoded protein is CASSEAFYREADQPQHF.